The entry below gives a single T cell receptor (beta chain) sequence along with its context. Its antigen has not been determined. Base-call qualities are not available, and no considerably larger clone is one nucleotide away. This entry belongs to a study of shared clonotypes between healthy human individuals (TCRdb year 2020). Concerning the study at large: A couple of women and a few men aged 18 to 49 years were included in the cohort. Libraries were prepared and TCR repertoires were sequenced by different laboratories using diverse techniques, in order to increase sequencing depth and limit assay-specific biases. Per donor, leukapheresis produced somewhere between about 0.9 and 9.5 billion PBMCs. To estimate repertoire size and how much clonotype sharing occurs between individuals, the study deeply sequenced the blood TCR repertoires of several healthy adults. What the research found in general, with its limitations: The small number of donors limited the genetic and exposure-history diversity represented. Pairwise subsampling indicated that sequencing depth was expected to affect the degree of clonotype sharing among donors. Sampling was restricted to blood, and TCR repertoires in tissue are likely to differ from TCR repertoires in blood.

Donors were healthy HIV-negative adults with no recently reported acute infections or vaccinations. Only Caucasian adults living in Nashville, Tennessee, USA were represented among the donors. For unsorted samples, 100 million or so PBMCs were counted, and genomic DNA was extracted using the QIAamp DNA Blood Mini kit. Blood was obtained by leukapheresis, after which PBMCs were separated by Ficoll-Histopaque density gradient centrifugation and cryopreserved in liquid nitrogen vapor phase. Using the deep immunoSEQ assay, TCR CDR3 regions were amplified from genomic DNA by multiplex PCR. Genomic DNA extracted from each cell subset was distributed evenly over all wells of several immunoSEQ 96-well plates, and each plate served as one replicate. Each replicate PCR for unsorted PBMC received 250 to 300 ng genomic DNA, equal to about 30,000 T cell genomes. Ten immunoSEQ deep assay plates were used to sequence unsorted PBMC genomic DNA. Purified libraries were measured with a Qubit 3.0 fluorometer, size-checked on a Bioanalyzer 2100, and measured again with the KAPA Library Quantification kit. Every immunoSEQ 96-well plate was sequenced on a separate single-read 150-cycle Illumina NextSeq 550 flow cell. Per the source publication's procedure: Because only junctional sequences without quality scores were contained in the immunoSEQ output, filtering matching that applied to full-length reads could not be performed. To assign V/J genes and CDR3, sequences were annotated using PyIR, a Python wrapper for IgBLAST v1.9, with IMGT germline references. Reads were removed for weak V/J assignments (E-value above 1e-6), missing CDR3, stop codons, out-of-frame junctions, or ambiguous translated residues. A V3J clonotype was defined by an identical inferred V gene, J gene, and CDR3 amino acid sequence. The percentage overlap between two repertoires was calculated by dividing the number of shared unique clonotypes by the size of the smaller repertoire. Richness of each repertoire was evaluated using RTK rarefaction, the Chao1 estimator, and Recon v2.1 estimates of unobserved clonotypes. TCRdb obtained this table from immuneACCESS and retained in-frame rearrangements with V and J assigned. These tables miss some clones; where compared with another copy, unresolved V genes account for less than half of the shortfall, and the remainder is unexplained. The V and J calls and the clone size are those of that table, but D and trimming were determined from the DNA. Recorded for this sample are 490,000 or so clones; over 60% of them occurred a single time. Around 13% of the sample rests with the top ten.

V is pruned by 5 bases and J by 12 bases, leaving 16 bases of the junction without a gene match. The CDR3 runs 16 amino acids, cysteine and phenylalanine included. The only DNA kept is the CDR3, 48 bases in frame from the first base. According to the germline V gene (reference sequence), CDR1 reads SEHNR and CDR2 reads FQNEAQ. This sequence uses TRBV7-9 and TRBJ2-1; 10 of the junction bases match TRBD1. The clonotype comes from a woman in her 40s in good health. Some clones in this sample may be carry-over from other donors' samples. Sample: PBMCs. For the CDR3, the sequence is CASSAAGTGVHRGQFF. The sequenced DNA: TGTGCCAGCAGCGCCGCCGGGACAGGGGTTCATCGAGGGCAGTTCTTC.